A single sample is the source of the 17 T cell receptor beta chains below, sequenced in a study of T-cell memory formation after mild COVID-19. TCRdb fed the 5' RACE reads into MiXCR, producing one record per CDR3 protein. The table records around 300,000 distinct CDR3 sequences, over 10% of them present only once. The sample taken for sequencing was PBMCs or a T cell subset sorted from them (not recorded which). The receptors originated from a man younger than 35 who had mild COVID-19 (a few samples of this study predate the infection). Cell type and time point are not known.

This clonotype was counted between two and nine times. V is TRBV5-4 and J is TRBJ2-3; D gene uncertain. Looked up from germline, CDR1 is SGHNT and CDR2 is YYREEE (reference sequence). The V gene lost 7 bases and the J gene lost 1 base, with 22 bases spanning the gap. This CDR3 spans 17 amino acids. CDR3 in amino acids: CASRRNRATVGTDTQYF. DNA of the CDR3: TGTGCCAGCCGGCGAAACCGGGCCACTGTTGGCACAGATACGCAGTATTTT.

The gene calls are TRBV11-3 and TRBJ2-3; 9 nucleotides line up with TRBD2. V lost 3 bases and J lost 5; bases outside the gene matches: 9. CDR3 size: 16 residues. Germline CDR1 reads SGHNT; CDR2 reads YENEEA. In nucleotides, the CDR3 is TGTGCCAGCAGCTTCCGCGGGGGGGCCGGTGGAGATACGCAGTATTTT. This gives the protein CASSFRGGAGGDTQYF.

The DNA of the CDR3 is TGTGCCAGCAGCTGGGGCCTTAAGTATGGCTACACCTTC. Translating it yields CASSWGLKYGYTF. The chain recombines TRBV7-2 with TRBJ1-2, with D possibly matching TRBD1 (5 bases). The V end was cut by 4 bases, the J end by 5 bases, with 11 bases between. Germline V gene lookup returns CDR1 SGHTA and CDR2 FQGNSA. The CDR3 is 13 amino acids.

This clonotype was observed a handful of times. V and J are TRBV6-2 or TRBV6-3 and TRBJ2-2; TRBD2 agrees at 11 bases. V lost 2 bases and J lost 6; bases outside the gene matches: 8. The CDR3 has 17 amino acids. CDR1 and CDR2 from the germline V gene are MNHEY and SVGEGT. The CDR3 is CASSYAPGLAGAGELFF. The CDR3 DNA sequence: TGTGCCAGCAGTTACGCCCCCGGACTAGCGGGTGCCGGGGAGCTGTTTTTT.

The chain recombines TRBV7-9 with TRBJ2-1; D tentatively reads TRBD1 or TRBD2 (5 bases each). V was clipped by 5 bases and J by 2 bases, with 13 bases between them. Germline V gene data show CDR1 as SEHNR and CDR2 as FQNEAQ (reference sequence). The CDR3 is 15 amino acids. CDR3 protein: CASSLTRDAYNEQFF. CDR3 DNA sequence: TGTGCCAGCAGCCTTACCAGGGACGCCTACAATGAGCAGTTCTTC. Using reference TRBV7-9 and TRBJ2-1 for the parts outside the CDR3, the full variable domain is DTGVSQNPRHKITKRGQNVTFRCDPISEHNRLYWYRQTLGQGPEFLTYFQNEAQLEKSRLLSDRFSAERPKGSFSTLEIQRTEQGDSAMYLCASSLTRDAYNEQFFGPGTRLTVL.

This clonotype was picked up one time. The chain carries TRBV25-1 and TRBJ1-2; 8 nucleotides line up with TRBD1. The CDR3 has 15 residues. Germline lookup yields CDR1 MGHDK and CDR2 SYGVNS. V trimming: 2 bases; J trimming: 4 bases; junction bases outside the gene matches: 6. CDR3 region: CASSELQGVSYGYTF. In nucleotides, the CDR3 is TGTGCCAGCAGTGAACTACAGGGGGTGAGCTATGGCTACACCTTC.

The rearrangement uses TRBV6-5 and TRBJ2-1, with D perhaps TRBD2 (5 bases). CDR1 is MNHEY and CDR2 is SVGAGI in the germline V gene. The CDR3 consists of 12 residues. Written as DNA, the CDR3 is TGTGCGAGCGGCCTCCGGGCGAATGAGCAGTTCTTC. Its protein is CASGLRANEQFF.

The table lists this clonotype with many counts. This chain joins TRBV7-9 and TRBJ2-5; 7 bases align to TRBD2. The V gene end was trimmed by 8 bases and the J gene end by 4 bases; junction bases not matched to a gene: 4. The CDR3 totals 12 residues. Germline CDR1 and CDR2: SEHNR and FQNEAQ (reference sequence). The CDR3 is CASRGVGETQYF. For the CDR3, the DNA is TGTGCCAGCCGGGGGGTCGGAGAGACCCAGTACTTC.

J is TRBJ1-1 and V is TRBV12-3 or TRBV12-4, with TRBD1 as a possible D gene (6 bases). The CDR3 has 14 residues. Trimming shortened V by 5 bases and J by 1 base, and 11 bases separated the two germline ends. The CDR3 protein is CASSVGHWNTEAFF. In DNA, the CDR3 is TGTGCCAGCAGTGTGGGACACTGGAACACTGAAGCTTTCTTT.

The rearrangement joins TRBV5-1 to TRBJ1-1, with TRBD1 identical over 7 bases. The CDR3 is made up of 15 amino acids. From germline, CDR1 is SGHRS and CDR2 YFSETQ. Trimming removed 3 bases from V and 0 bases from J; junction bases left unmatched: 5. CDR3 amino acids: CASSSGDSMNTEAFF. The CDR3 region has the DNA TGCGCCAGCAGCTCGGGGGACAGCATGAACACTGAAGCTTTCTTT.

This clonotype was detected many times. Here the CDR3 reads CASSPRRTDTQYF. The CDR3 nucleotides read TGTGCCAGCAGCCCTCGTCGCACAGATACGCAGTATTTT. The chain employs TRBV7-2 and TRBJ2-3; no reliable D call. The V end was cut by 5 bases, the J end by 1 base, with 7 bases between. The CDR3 length is 13 residues. The V gene's germline CDR1 is SGHTA and CDR2 FQGNSA.

This clonotype was detected only a few times. This chain joins TRBV10-3 and TRBJ1-1; D gene unclear. Germline V gives CDR1 ENHRY, CDR2 SYGVKD. V was shortened by 1 base and J by 7 bases, with 7 bases between the two germline ends. CDR3 length: 12 amino acids. The CDR3 loop reads CAISELGLEAFF. The CDR3 nucleotides read TGTGCCATCAGTGAGTTAGGGCTTGAAGCTTTCTTT.

This chain links TRBV5-6 with TRBJ2-3, with a weak D call TRBD1 (6 bases). There are 17 residues in the CDR3. The ends were cut back, 0 bases at V and 5 bases at J, with 19 bases in the middle. The germline V gene encodes CDR1 SGHDT and CDR2 YYEEEE. The CDR3 DNA reads as TGTGCCAGCAGCTTGGGCACGTCGGGCAGGGGATTAGATACGCAGTATTTT. Translation gives CASSLGTSGRGLDTQYF. The whole variable domain, remainder taken from reference TRBV5-6 and TRBJ2-3, is DAGVTQSPTHLIKTRGQQVTLRCSPKSGHDTVSWYQQALGQGPQFIFQYYEEEERQRGNFPDRFSGHQFPNYSSELNVNALLLGDSALYLCASSLGTSGRGLDTQYFGPGTRLTVL.

This chain joins TRBV5-1 and TRBJ2-1, with 10 nucleotides matching TRBD1. From germline, CDR1 is SGHRS and CDR2 YFSETQ. CDR3 size: 17 residues. The V and J ends lost 1 base and 1 base, in that order; junction bases with no gene match: 5. The CDR3, as DNA: TGCGCCAGCAGCTTGATATTGGGACAGGGGTCCTACAATGAGCAGTTCTTC. Translation gives CASSLILGQGSYNEQFF.

This clonotype was observed a few times. V gene TRBV5-5 combines with J gene TRBJ2-7, with D tentatively TRBD2 (5 bases). CDR3 size: 15 residues. Trimming took 0 bases from V and 3 from J, leaving 13 bases between them. Germline loops: CDR1 SGHKS, CDR2 YYEKEE (reference sequence). The CDR3 bases are TGTGCCAGCAGCTTGGCCTTGGAGGCTATCTACGAGCAGTACGTC. Translated: CASSLALEAIYEQYV.

The chain carries TRBV20-1 and TRBJ2-3; 11 nucleotides line up with TRBD2. The CDR3 extends over 13 amino acids. The germline V gene has CDR1 DFQATT and CDR2 SNEGSKA (reference sequence). Trimming removed 5 bases from V and 7 bases from J; junction bases left unmatched: 5. CDR3 nucleotides: TGCAGTGCTGGTAGCGGGGGGGCAAATACGCAGTATTTT. Amino acid sequence: CSAGSGGANTQYF.

V is TRBV6-6 and J is TRBJ2-1; perhaps TRBD2 as D (6 bases). The CDR3 length is 15 residues. V was trimmed by 6 bases and J by 4 bases, leaving 16 bases between them. The V gene's germline CDR1 is MNHNY and CDR2 SVGAGI (reference sequence). The CDR3 region is CASSGVRDGYNEQFF. CDR3 sequence (DNA): TGTGCCAGCAGCGGGGTGCGGGACGGTTACAATGAGCAGTTCTTC.